What follows are 4 T cell receptor beta chains derived from one specimen sequenced in a study of cytotoxic CD8 clonotypes in ibrutinib-treated CLL. Clones were read by immunoSEQ multiplex PCR, and TCRdb kept only the in-frame ones, dropping some. The sample yields 50,000 to 70,000 clones, 50% to 70% seen once. Sample: PBMCs, taken at disease progression, from a patient treated with ibrutinib. Source of these receptors: a human donor with chronic lymphocytic leukemia.

This clone was detected a few times. The J gene is TRBJ2-7, the V gene TRBV28, with D uncertain. There are 13 residues in the CDR3. The V end was cut by 3 bases, the J end by 2 bases, with 8 bases between. From germline, CDR1 is MDHEN and CDR2 SYDVKM. This CDR3 is CASSFSIPYEQYF. In nucleotides, the CDR3 is TGTGCCAGCAGTTTTTCTATCCCCTACGAGCAGTACTTC.

This sequence joins TRBV6-5 and TRBJ1-5, with 7 bases lining up with TRBD1. CDR1 and CDR2 from the germline V gene are MNHEY and SVGAGI. The CDR3 has 15 residues. Germline trimming cut 3 bases from V and 0 bases from J; bases unmatched to any gene: 2. DNA for the CDR3: TGTGCCAGCAGTTATACAGGGGCTAGCAATCAGCCCCAGCATTTT. This gives the protein CASSYTGASNQPQHF.

The chain employs TRBV7-2 and TRBJ2-7; 7 positions match TRBD1. The junction had 0 bases not matched to a gene; V was cut back by 8 bases and J by 2 bases. This CDR3 has 11 amino acids. Germline-derived CDR1 and CDR2 are SGHTA and FQGNSA. As DNA, the CDR3 is TGTGCCAGCGGACAGGCCTACGAGCAGTACTTC. Translated, it gives CASGQAYEQYF.

J is TRBJ1-2 and V is TRBV7-9; weak D call: TRBD1 (5 bases). Trimming removed 5 bases at V and 2 bases at J, with 21 bases between. Germline CDR1 SEHNR, CDR2 FQNEAQ (reference sequence). CDR3 length: 17 residues. The CDR3 spells CASSPALGERRNYGYTF. CDR3 coding DNA: TGTGCCAGCAGCCCCGCCTTAGGGGAGAGAAGGAACTATGGCTACACCTTC.